This T cell receptor (beta chain) was sequenced during a study of T-cell reconstitution after alpha-beta-depleted transplantation in children (TCRdb year 2016). For the wider study: The study quantitatively tracked T-cell immune reconstitution after TCRalphabeta/CD19-depleted allogeneic hematopoietic cell transplantation in children using TCR repertoire profiling. What the work shows at the level of the full study, not this receptor alone: In some patients, the high TCRbeta diversity seen at day 60 was put down to recipient T cells and intrathymic progenitors that had survived conditioning. Over subsequent months, a decline in hyperexpanded clone frequencies was noted, and after one year, T-cell counts and TCRbeta diversity were mostly ascribed to newly produced T cells. The apparently early alphabetaT-cell count recovery about two months after transplant was reportedly dependent on only several hundred rapidly expanded clones derived from non-depleted graft cells.

The library was made by PCR. Sequencer: Illumina HiSeq 2500. TCR library preparation used molecular barcoding, with unique molecular identifiers applied to normalize quantification of the TCRbeta repertoire. TCRdb took the public reads, trimmed them with fastp at Q25, ran MiXCR for clone calling and kept in-frame beta chains. Each entry merges the rows of one CDR3 protein and shows their most common DNA and genes. The sample contains 800,000 to 1,000,000 distinct CDR3 sequences, about 26% of them found a single time. The ten largest clones represent over 25% of the sample. The germline V gene specifies MDHEN as CDR1 and SYDVKM as CDR2. V and J are trimmed by 7 bases and 2 bases, and the gene matches miss 3 bases of the junction. From its cysteine to its phenylalanine, the CDR3 spans 14 amino acids. Only CDR3 DNA is held: 42 bases, read in frame from base 1. This clonotype occurred a few times. The antigen it recognizes is unknown. Base qualities are not recorded, but no much larger clone differs from it by a single base.

The intended sense of this specimen's treatment or condition label: allogeneic hematopoietic cell transplantation with graft depleted of TCRalphabeta T cells and CD19 B cells. TCRalphabeta/CD19-depleted allogeneic hematopoietic cell grafts were given to the transplant recipients, all of whom were children. The TCR originated in a boy under two years old who had a stem cell transplant for SCID, so the T cells may come from the graft donor. The chain links TRBV28 with TRBJ2-7; the central 12 bases match TRBD2. Source: PBMCs, mostly from graft donor cells, taken 360 days after TCRalphabeta/CD19-depleted stem cell transplant. Here the CDR3 is given as CASKLAGGAYEQYF. The nucleotide sequence is given as TGTGCCAGCAAACTAGCGGGGGGCGCCTACGAGCAGTACTTC. Full variable domain (CDR3 extended with the reference TRBV28 and TRBJ2-7 proteins): DVKVTQSSRYLVKRTGEKVFLECVQDMDHENMFWYRQDPGLGLRLIYFSYDVKMKEKGDIPEGYSVSREKKERFSLILESASTNQTSMYLCASKLAGGAYEQYFGPGTRLTVT.